This TCR beta chain emerged from a study of T cells in Graves' hyperthyroidism and ophthalmopathy. V was pared by 6 bases and J by 3 bases, with 18 bases between. CDR1 and CDR2 (germline): SGHRS, YFSETQ. The CDR3 runs to 15 residues. Sampled blood dates from first hyperthyroidism diagnosis, and it precedes any ophthalmopathy symptoms. About this clonotype: Its specificity is unknown.

Amplified TCR beta CDR3 regions came from RNA transcripts. TCR CDR3 regions were first amplified by RT-PCR with HTBI primers. TCRdb itself ran the multiplex PCR reads through MiXCR, one entry per CDR3 protein. The table lists approximately 720,000 distinct CDR3 sequences, around 19% of them singletons. Study outcomes and limitations: Most thyroid clonotypes expanded above 0.001 appeared in blood too. Ophthalmopathy was separated from stable hyperthyroidism by a 13 V-J model. The model anticipated ophthalmopathy a median about six months pre-onset.

V and J are TRBV5-1 and TRBJ1-1, with D uncertain. The source is a woman in her fifties or sixties with Graves' hyperthyroidism that later progressed to Graves' ophthalmopathy. Sequences were obtained from blood. The CDR3 loop is CASTLNGDSDTEAFF. The CDR3 nucleotides read TGCGCCAGCACCTTAAATGGGGATTCCGACACTGAAGCTTTCTTT.